This TCR beta chain was identified in a study of OX40 agonist ivuxolimab in advanced cancers. Assay used: immunoSEQ multiplex PCR; TCRdb lists only in-frame clones, some missing. The sample has about 16,000 clones; approximately 90% are singletons. A word on this clone: Its specificity is unknown.

V shed 6 bases and J 3 bases; nucleotides not matched to a gene: 7. This CDR3 has 14 amino acids. CDR1 and CDR2 (germline): MNHEY, SMNVEV (reference sequence). Overall study findings and caveats: Circulating CD4+ and CD8+ T cells showed clonal expansion by week 6 at 0.1 to 3.0 mg/kg.

Sequencing used CD4+ or CD8+ T cells sorted from blood, obtained in a trial of the OX40 agonist ivuxolimab. This chain uses TRBV27 with TRBJ1-2; TRBD1 matches at 7 bases. The source of this sequence is an adult with an advanced solid tumor such as melanoma, head and neck, liver or kidney cancer. In DNA, the CDR3 is TGTGCCAGCAGGAGACAGGGCTATTACTATGGCTACACCTTC. Its translation: CASRRQGYYYGYTF.